The TCR beta chain described here comes from a study of blood T cell repertoires in COVID-19. Study background: PBMCs, B-cell-depleted T cells, or T cells provided the cDNA or gDNA that made up the material.

CDR1 is MNHNY, CDR2 SVGAGI, per germline (reference sequence). This CDR3 region has 15 residues. Trimming took 5 bases from V and 4 from J; bases not matched to a gene: 6. Methods used by the authors: Estimation of nucleated cell counts was performed using reference gene primer amplification. Some clones are missing from TCRdb's copy, which holds only in-frame ones; the method was immunoSEQ multiplex PCR. V and J calls and clone size are copied from that table; D and trimming were computed from the DNA. Of around 190,000 clones listed, about 90% are singletons. The J gene is TRBJ1-5, the V gene TRBV6-6, with 9 bases fitting TRBD1. The sequence was collected from a man between 70 and 80 years old with active or convalescent COVID-19. Sequenced sample: peripheral blood. This CDR3 is CASSPGQGWNQPQHF. DNA of the CDR3: TGTGCCAGCAGTCCCGGACAGGGGTGGAATCAGCCCCAGCATTTT.